This TCR beta chain is drawn from a study of T cell clusters in autoimmune cytopenias (dated by TCRdb to the late 2010s). Broadly, across the study: Among healthy donor controls, the mean age was approximately 52 years, the median age was about 60 years, and 22 of 43 were female. The median TRB sequencing depth was 50,000 to 60,000 reads per sample, and the median number of distinct TRB clonotypes was a few thousand per sample. TRB and IGH repertoires from peripheral blood were sequenced in autoimmune cytopenia patients at active disease and during treatment follow-up, with healthy, CLL and autoimmune hepatitis controls included alongside. The goal of the study was to determine whether autoimmune cytopenia patients have a disease-specific immune repertoire signature that could serve as a blood-based biomarker. For primary cytopenia, the controls were roughly 24 age-matched healthy donors, and for secondary cytopenia, the controls were around 15 age-matched CLL patients. Autoimmune hepatitis repertoires were compared with those of about two dozen age- and sex-matched healthy donors.

Concerning this clonotype: Its specific antigen is unknown.

The CDR3, cysteine through phenylalanine, is 15 amino acids long. No coding sequence is recorded. Per the germline V gene, SGHRS is the CDR1 and YFSETQ is the CDR2. For each sample, TRB amplification used about 250 ng of peripheral blood genomic DNA, equal to about 38,000 genome equivalents. TRB rearrangements were amplified by multiplex PCR following a touch-down protocol, with the TRB-A and TRB-B primer pools mixed in one tube. Illumina adapters and sample indices were attached to the amplicons through two consecutive PCR reactions using Phusion HS II polymerase. Amplicons were gel-purified with the NucleoSpin Gel and PCR Clean-up kit, then quantified by Qubit and quality-checked on an Agilent 2100 Bioanalyzer. Sequencing of the libraries was done on an Illumina MiSeq with 600-cycle, single-indexed, paired-end runs. As for how the authors treated the data: TRB reads were aligned and assembled with MiXCR version 2.1.12 using the default MiXCR reference library. A clone was defined by each unique CDR3 nucleotide sequence, and analysis was restricted to productive sequences with at least two reads. Alpha-parameterized diversity profiles (alpha 0 to 5), including the Shannon (alpha 1) and Simpson (alpha 2) indices, were computed with an R script to assess repertoire diversity. The tcR package was used to compute combinatorial TRB VJ usage, and cohorts were compared on this usage by principal component analysis with ade4. GLIPH clustering of TCRbeta CDR3s was carried out on cohort pairs matched by age and read depth, and cluster frequencies were compared by Wilcoxon test. TCRdb reprocessed the reads into one record per CDR3 protein sequence, lacking DNA. The authors' filters were not applied to this entry. The sample table includes under 15,000 distinct CDR3 sequences. The ten largest clones take up roughly a quarter of the sample.

Findings and caveats that apply to the study as a whole: Healthy donors showed about 3-fold more exclusive TRB clusters than active autoimmune hepatitis patients, consistent with an autoimmunity-wide signature. In the comparison of secondary cytopenia with CLL, the cluster-lack signature was not observed, apparently because the dominant lymphoma-associated repertoire masked the signature. TRB repertoire shifts, with less even repertoires in secondary cytopenia and CLL, mostly reflected lymphoma bias rather than autoimmunity. The T cell clusters were defined in silico only, and their functional role remained to be validated experimentally. GLIPH results suggested that primary autoimmune cytopenia patients were missing physiological T cell clusters, with approximately 52 clusters found only in healthy donors compared with 15 to 20 found only in patients.

This sample was also put to use in a study of T cell repertoires in aging, cancer and after chemotherapy. As the second paper documents: Donors spanned six age groups from 30 or younger to 70 or older, with at least three individuals per group. Control TCR repertoires from healthy donors were recorded across several months to years, and re-sampling revealed clear clonal overlap. In total, the full dataset held about 8.8 million TCR reads. Compared with age-matched healthy donors, untreated patients with either hematological or solid cancers had significantly lower TCR diversity in the blood along with higher clonality. In healthy donors, the decline in TCR diversity with age was mainly explained by loss of richness, whereas in cancer patients loss of evenness was also found to contribute. An increase in median generation probability over the chemotherapy interval was observed in both cancer cohorts, suggesting that the repertoire was reconstituted through rebound thymic output. It was noted by the authors that conclusions about immunological memory after chemotherapy cannot be drawn from the repertoire data. To look at immunoaging and at how T cells reconstitute after chemotherapy, the study profiled TCR beta repertoires in peripheral blood from both healthy donors and cancer patients. Alongside under 100 healthy donors serving as a reference group, the cohort included roughly 220 cancer patients, of whom approximately 94 had hematological cancers and 110 to 140 had solid cancers. MiXCR versions 2.12 and 3.0.5 were used to process the TRB sequences. The repertoire metrics were Shannon diversity, evenness, clonality (defined as one minus evenness), and alpha-parameterized diversity profiles covering alpha 0 to 5. The IGoR algorithm was used to calculate generation probabilities for clones in the paired samples taken before and after chemotherapy.

This clonotype was sampled from a human donor in good health. The sample comprised peripheral blood. The V and J genes are TRBV5-1 and TRBJ2-2. CDR3 reads: CASSLSRVTTGELFF. Full variable domain (CDR3 extended with the reference TRBV5-1 and TRBJ2-2 proteins): KAGVTQTPRYLIKTRGQQVTLSCSPISGHRSVSWYQQTPGQGLQFLFEYFSETQRNKGNFPGRFSGRQFSNSRSEMNVSTLELGDSALYLCASSLSRVTTGELFFGEGSRLTVL.